Below are 7 T cell receptor beta chains sequenced from a single sample in a study of cytomegalovirus exposure and HLA in healthy donors (dated by TCRdb to about 2017). The library was produced with the immunoSEQ multiplex PCR assay. A mixture of 60 forward primers for TCR Vbeta segments and 13 reverse primers for TCR Jbeta segments was used in the multiplex PCR. TCRdb stores this immuneACCESS table with in-frame sequences only. Part of the clones is absent; in the studies checked, under half of the shortfall reflects unresolved V genes, and no reason is known for the rest. This sample holds some 120,000 clones; 70% to 85% were observed only once. Approximately 5.5% of the sample comes from the top ten. Sample: PBMCs. Receptor source: a man aged 18 to 30 in good health and CMV-seropositive.

The chain has TRBV5-8 and TRBJ2-7; tentative D call: TRBD1 (6 bases). This CDR3 is 13 amino acids long. Trimming stripped 0 bases from V and 3 bases from J, with 7 bases between. CDR1 and CDR2 from the germline V gene are SGHTS and YDEGEE. The CDR3 nucleotides read TGTGCCAGCAGCTTGGGAGGGGGCTACGAGCAGTACTTC. It is translated as CASSLGGGYEQYF.

The chain couples TRBV29-1 to TRBJ1-5; no reliable D call. With 7 bases removed from V and 0 bases from J, the gap between germline ends came to 10 bases. The CDR3 loop spans 13 amino acids. CDR1 is SQVTM and CDR2 is ANQGSEA in the germline V gene. CDR3 in amino acids: CSASYNSNQPQHF. CDR3 coding DNA: TGCAGCGCTAGCTACAATAGCAATCAGCCCCAGCATTTT.

The rearrangement links TRBV7-8 to TRBJ1-4; D is unresolved. V shed 5 bases and J shed 7 bases, with 14 bases lying between them. Germline V gene sequence: CDR1 SGHVS, CDR2 FQNEAQ. This CDR3 is 14 amino acids long. CDR3 sequence: CASSPPGEGEKLFF. In nucleotides, the CDR3 is TGTGCCAGCAGCCCCCCCGGAGAGGGTGAAAAACTGTTTTTT.

A few counts support this clone. The rearrangement joins TRBV9 to TRBJ2-7, with D possibly matching TRBD2 (6 bases). This CDR3 spans 15 amino acids. The V and J ends lost 0 bases and 2 bases respectively, with 12 bases between them. Germline CDR1 SGDLS, CDR2 YYNGEE. CDR3 sequence (DNA): TGTGCCAGCAGCGTAGCTGGGGGGTCCCCCTACGAGCAGTACTTC. Translation: CASSVAGGSPYEQYF.

V usage is TRBV6-5 and J usage is TRBJ1-6; 9 positions match TRBD1. V lost 5 bases to trimming and J lost 7 bases; unmatched junction nucleotides: 6. Germline V CDR1 and CDR2: MNHEY, SVGAGI. There are 15 residues in the CDR3. For the CDR3, the DNA is TGTGCCAGCAGTCAGCCCGGGACAGGGAATTCACCCCTCCACTTT. Translating it yields CASSQPGTGNSPLHF.

This clone was seen just once. The chain carries TRBV5-5 and TRBJ2-2; unclear D gene. The V and J ends lost 0 bases and 2 bases respectively, with 11 bases between them. CDR1 is SGHKS and CDR2 is YYEKEE in the germline V gene (reference sequence). The CDR3 length is 16 residues. CDR3 DNA sequence: TGTGCCAGCAGCTTGGGCCTAAATACTAACACCGGGGAGCTGTTTTTT. Translating gives CASSLGLNTNTGELFF.

The rearrangement joins TRBV9 to TRBJ1-1; possible D gene TRBD1, 5 bases. Trimming shortened V by 5 bases and J by 0 bases, and 20 bases separated the two germline ends. The CDR3 spans 17 residues. CDR1 is SGDLS and CDR2 is YYNGEE in the germline V gene. This CDR3 is CASSRGRAGGLNTEAFF. The CDR3 DNA is TGTGCCAGCAGTCGGGGGAGGGCGGGGGGTCTGAACACTGAAGCTTTCTTT.